These 9 T cell receptor beta chains were all obtained from the same sample, sequenced in a study of tumor and adjacent non-tumor tissue in lung cancer. TCRbeta libraries were built with three rounds of nested PCR, modified from ARM-PCR. In TCRdb, the multiplex PCR reads were re-called with MiXCR into one record per CDR3 protein. The sample comprises approximately 65,000 distinct CDR3 sequences, 60% of which are singletons, and over 20% rests with the top ten. No cell sorting was done before RNA was extracted from the tissue. The sample was lung tumor tissue. These receptor sequences come from a man over 45 with non-small cell lung cancer.

In its sample, this clonotype ranks as large. CDR3 region: CASSQVSLRDPRTDTQYF. The DNA of the CDR3 is TGCGCCAGCAGCCAAGTAAGTCTCCGGGACCCTCGCACAGATACGCAGTATTTT. This chain links TRBV4-1 with TRBJ2-3; either TRBD1 or TRBD2 may supply D (5 bases each). V was clipped by 1 base and J by 1 base, with 18 bases between them. The germline V gene encodes CDR1 MGHRA and CDR2 YSYEKL. The CDR3 totals 18 residues.

The rearrangement uses TRBV28 and TRBJ2-1; TRBD2 is a possible D gene (6 bases). The CDR3 runs 16 residues. Trimming took 4 bases from V and 2 from J, leaving 15 bases between them. Germline CDR1 and CDR2: MDHEN and SYDVKM. The CDR3 is CASSSTGGGTYNEQFF. CDR3 DNA: TGTGCCAGCAGTTCGACCGGGGGTGGCACCTACAATGAGCAGTTCTTC.

This clonotype counts as medium-sized (0.01 to 0.1%). The chain couples TRBV11-2 to TRBJ2-4, with a tentative D call TRBD1 (5 bases). This CDR3 contains 12 residues. Germline CDR1 is SGHAT and CDR2 is FQNNGV. V dropped 5 bases and J dropped 6 bases, with 8 bases sitting between them. Here the CDR3 DNA reads TGTGCCAGCAGCCCAGACAGAAACATTCAGTACTTC. This gives the protein CASSPDRNIQYF. Looking up the rest from reference TRBV11-2 and TRBJ2-4 gives the full variable domain: EAGVAQSPRYKIIEKRQSVAFWCNPISGHATLYWYQQILGQGPKLLIQFQNNGVVDDSQLPKDRFSAERLKGVDSTLKIQPAKLEDSAVYLCASSPDRNIQYFGAGTRLSVL.

This clonotype was counted ten times or more. The chain uses TRBV5-1 and TRBJ2-2, with a tentative D call TRBD2 (5 bases). Trimming cost V 6 bases and J 9 bases, with 15 bases left between them. The CDR3 has 13 residues. Germline V gene lookup returns CDR1 SGHRS and CDR2 YFSETQ. The CDR3 region has the DNA TGCGCCAGCAACCCGGGAATAACCAGGGAGCTGTTTTTT. It is translated as CASNPGITRELFF.

This clonotype was seen many times. V usage is TRBV5-6 and J usage is TRBJ2-5; D is uncertain. This CDR3 is 14 amino acids long. Germline assignment: CDR1 SGHDT and CDR2 YYEEEE. Trimming stripped 4 bases from V and 3 bases from J, with 13 bases between. CDR3 DNA sequence: TGTGCCAGCAGCCACCGGAGCCCAAAAGAGACCCAGTACTTC. Its translation is CASSHRSPKETQYF. The complete variable domain, with remaining parts taken from reference TRBV5-6 and TRBJ2-5, reads DAGVTQSPTHLIKTRGQQVTLRCSPKSGHDTVSWYQQALGQGPQFIFQYYEEEERQRGNFPDRFSGHQFPNYSSELNVNALLLGDSALYLCASSHRSPKETQYFGPGTRLLVL.

This clonotype has a single count. Given the absence of the conserved phenylalanine or tryptophan at the CDR3 end, a read error is likely. The DNA is omitted, as the CDR3 cannot be located on it reliably, and the CDR3 follows TCRdb's listing. This sequence joins TRBV11-2 and TRBJ2-5; the DNA was not used to check the table's D call, TRBD2. Germline-derived CDR1 and CDR2 are SGHAT and FQNNGV. From its first to its last residue, the CDR3 has 13 amino acids. CDR3: CASSLWRSETRYL.

About this clonotype itself: A much larger clone differs by one base, so this may be a read error. This sequence joins TRBV29-1 and TRBJ1-4; the D is unclear. Germline CDR1 SQVTM, CDR2 ANQGSEA. V was pared by 2 bases and J by 5 bases, with 6 bases between. The CDR3 extends over 12 amino acids. CDR3 protein: CSVEQRNEKLFF. CDR3 coding DNA: TGCAGCGTTGAACAGAGGAATGAAAAACTGTTTTTT.

The genes are TRBV29-1 and TRBJ2-1, with a weak D call TRBD2 (5 bases). V dropped 3 bases and J dropped 5 bases, with 14 bases sitting between them. Germline V gene data show CDR1 as SQVTM and CDR2 as ANQGSEA. The CDR3 is 14 amino acids. The CDR3, as DNA: TGCAGCGTTGACGCCGGACTCTTTAACAATGAGCAGTTCTTC. As protein: CSVDAGLFNNEQFF.

Comments on this clonotype: Germline and junction disagree at one end, which may indicate a read error. V is TRBV6-6 and J is TRBJ2-7, with D uncertain. This CDR3 region has 11 residues. CDR1 and CDR2 from the germline V gene are MNHNY and SVGAGI (reference sequence). The CDR3 loop is CASSYYYEQYF. DNA of the CDR3: TGTGCCAGTAGTTACTACTACGAGCAGTACTTC.